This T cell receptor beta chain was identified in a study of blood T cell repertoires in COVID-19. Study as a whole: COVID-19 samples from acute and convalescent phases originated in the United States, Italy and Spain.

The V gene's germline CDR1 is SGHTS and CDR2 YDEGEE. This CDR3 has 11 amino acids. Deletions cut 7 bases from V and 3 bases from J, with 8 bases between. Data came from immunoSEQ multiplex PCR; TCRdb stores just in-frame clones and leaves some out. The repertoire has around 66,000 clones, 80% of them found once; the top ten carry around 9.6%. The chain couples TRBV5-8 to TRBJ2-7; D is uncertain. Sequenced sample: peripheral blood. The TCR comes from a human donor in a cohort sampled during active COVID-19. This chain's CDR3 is CASPFFYEQYF. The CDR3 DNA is TGTGCCAGCCCCTTCTTCTACGAGCAGTACTTC.